Each of the 8 T cell receptor beta chains below was sequenced from the same sample in a study of T cell repertoires in aging, cancer and after chemotherapy. TRB rearrangements spanning V, D and J were amplified using mixed TRB-A/B primers. TCRdb redid the calling of the multiplex PCR reads with MiXCR, one entry per CDR3 protein. The table shows about 9,400 distinct CDR3 sequences, with approximately 40% occurring only once. The template was genomic DNA from peripheral blood, not RNA. Sequenced sample: blood. The receptors stem from a human donor in good health.

In the case of this clonotype: Given a much more abundant clone one base away, this may be a read error. The gene calls are TRBV29-1 and TRBJ1-2; the D is unclear. This CDR3 has 12 residues. V dropped 4 bases and J dropped 6 bases, with 12 bases sitting between them. CDR1 SQVTM and CDR2 ANQGSEA come from the germline V gene. CDR3 coding DNA: TGCAGCGTTGCGGCCATCCGGGATGGCTACACCTTC. Protein product: CSVAAIRDGYTF.

The table lists this clonotype with a few counts. The gene calls are TRBV13 and TRBJ2-2; D not resolved. The CDR3 runs to 15 residues. CDR1 and CDR2 (germline): PRHDT, FYEKMQ (reference sequence). Trimming shortened V by 4 bases and J by 1 base, and 10 bases separated the two germline ends. As DNA, the CDR3 is TGTGCCAGCAGCTCGGATAGGAAGAACACCGGGGAGCTGTTTTTT. Its protein is CASSSDRKNTGELFF.

This clonotype was detected a few times. J is TRBJ1-2 and V is TRBV6-5, with D possibly matching TRBD1 (5 bases). Between the trimmed V and J ends, which lost 7 bases and 0 bases, there was a span of 15 bases. The CDR3 has 15 residues. Germline V CDR1 and CDR2: MNHEY, SVGAGI. The CDR3 sequence is CASMGGTATNYGYTF. The DNA for the CDR3 is TGTGCCAGCATGGGGGGAACAGCGACTAACTATGGCTACACCTTC.

This clonotype was seen a handful of times. CDR3 sequence (DNA): TGTGCCAGCAGTCCGCTACTAGCGGGAGGCCCCCAAGAGACCCAGTACTTC. Its translation: CASSPLLAGGPQETQYF. The chain is built from TRBV6-5 and TRBJ2-5, with 12 bases aligning to TRBD2. The CDR3 is made up of 17 amino acids. J was trimmed by 1 base and V by 5 bases; bases with no gene match: 8. Germline CDR1 is MNHEY and CDR2 is SVGAGI.

This clonotype came up a few times. The rearrangement links TRBV6-5 to TRBJ2-1; 9 nucleotides agree with TRBD2. The CDR3 covers 15 residues. Trimming took 5 bases from V and 6 from J; bases not matched to a gene: 8. The germline CDR1 and CDR2 sequences are MNHEY and SVGAGI. In DNA form, the CDR3 reads TGTGCCAGCAGTAGGGATGGCGGGGGGGCCAATGAGCAGTTCTTC. Encoded protein: CASSRDGGGANEQFF.

This clonotype came up a few times. The CDR3: CATSRDRTGKTQYF. CDR3 DNA: TGTGCCACCAGCAGAGATCGGACAGGAAAGACCCAGTACTTC. The chain links TRBV15 to TRBJ2-5, with TRBD1 matching over 7 bases. In germline, CDR1 is LNHNV, CDR2 YYDKDF (reference sequence). Trimming took 0 bases from V and 6 from J; bases not matched to a gene: 4. The CDR3 spans 14 residues.

This clonotype has just one count. This chain connects TRBV7-2 to TRBJ2-2; D not certain. Germline V gene sequence: CDR1 SGHTA, CDR2 FQGNSA. Trimming removed 0 bases from V and 2 bases from J, with 4 bases in between. The CDR3 is 14 amino acids. Written as DNA, the CDR3 is TGTGCCAGCAGCTTAGCTGTCAACACCGGGGAGCTGTTTTTT. Translating gives CASSLAVNTGELFF.

This clonotype occurred a few times. The V call is TRBV6-1, the J call TRBJ2-1; 10 positions match TRBD2. The length of the CDR3 is 15 residues. The J segment lost 7 bases and the V segment lost 3 bases, leaving 6 bases of the junction unmatched. CDR1 and CDR2 from the germline V gene are MNHNS and SASEGT. The CDR3 spells CASSEFGLAVNEQFF. CDR3 DNA sequence: TGTGCCAGCAGTGAGTTTGGACTAGCGGTAAATGAGCAGTTCTTC.